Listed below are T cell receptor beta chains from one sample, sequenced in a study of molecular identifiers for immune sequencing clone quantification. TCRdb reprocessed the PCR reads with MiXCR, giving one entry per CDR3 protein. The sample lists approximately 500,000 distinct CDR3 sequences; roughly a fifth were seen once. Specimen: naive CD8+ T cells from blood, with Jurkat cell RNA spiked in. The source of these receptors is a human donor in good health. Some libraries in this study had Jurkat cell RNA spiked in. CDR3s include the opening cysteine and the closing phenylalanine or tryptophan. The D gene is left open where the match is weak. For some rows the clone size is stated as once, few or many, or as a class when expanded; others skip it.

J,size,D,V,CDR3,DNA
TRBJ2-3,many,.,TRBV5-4,CASSLVVILPGHTDTQYF,TGTGCCAGCAGCTTGGTTGTTATCCTCCCAGGTCACACAGATACGCAGTATTTT
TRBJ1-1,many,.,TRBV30,CAWSVVNTEAFF,TGTGCCTGGAGTGTGGTAAACACTGAAGCTTTCTTT
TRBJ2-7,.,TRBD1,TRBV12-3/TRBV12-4,CASRPGTGSWYEQYF,TGTGCCAGCAGGCCGGGGACAGGATCTTGGTACGAGCAGTACTTC
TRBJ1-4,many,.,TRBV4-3,CASSQPRTGEKLFF,TGCGCCAGCAGCCAGCCTAGGACTGGGGAAAAACTGTTTTTT
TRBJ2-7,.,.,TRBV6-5,CASSYAPAIPYEQYF,TGTGCCAGCAGTTACGCCCCAGCTATTCCCTACGAGCAGTACTTC
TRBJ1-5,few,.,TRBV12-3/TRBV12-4,CASSQESQPQHF,TGTGCCAGCAGTCAGGAAAGTCAGCCCCAGCATTTT
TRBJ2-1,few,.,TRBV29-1,CSAGRGTGEQFF,TGCAGCGCCGGTCGGGGGACCGGTGAGCAGTTCTTC
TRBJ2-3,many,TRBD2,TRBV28,CASTMAGETVDTQYF,TGTGCCAGCACCATGGCGGGGGAAACAGTGGATACGCAGTATTTT
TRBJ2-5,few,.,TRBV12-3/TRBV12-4,CASSFWDRQETQYF,TGTGCCAGCAGTTTCTGGGACCGACAAGAGACCCAGTACTTC
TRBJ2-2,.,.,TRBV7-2,CASSLVGGVGYTGELFF,TGTGCCAGCAGCTTAGTTGGAGGGGTGGGGTACACCGGGGAGCTGTTTTTT
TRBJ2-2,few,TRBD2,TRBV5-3,CASSLVGGANTGELFF,TGTGCCAGCAGCTTGGTGGGGGGGGCGAACACCGGGGAGCTGTTTTTT
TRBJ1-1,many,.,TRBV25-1,CASSEGTGWAFF,TGTGCCAGCAGTGAGGGAACAGGTTGGGCTTTCTTT
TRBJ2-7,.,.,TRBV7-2,CASSWAGSGGDEQYF,TGTGCCAGCAGCTGGGCCGGAAGTGGGGGCGACGAGCAGTACTTC
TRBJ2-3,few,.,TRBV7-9,CASSGWNIGVTDTQYF,TGTGCCAGCAGCGGCTGGAACATCGGTGTTACAGATACGCAGTATTTT
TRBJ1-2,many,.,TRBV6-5,CASSYGRGYTF,TGTGCCAGCAGTTACGGTCGGGGCTACACCTTC
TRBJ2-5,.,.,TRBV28,CASSLSPAEAIQETQYF,TGTGCCAGCAGTTTATCCCCAGCGGAGGCTATCCAAGAGACCCAGTACTTC
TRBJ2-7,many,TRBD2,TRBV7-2,CASSPSRSGSSHEQYF,TGTGCCAGCAGCCCTAGTCGTAGCGGGAGCAGTCACGAGCAGTACTTC
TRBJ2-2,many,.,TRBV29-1,CSVRSSGELFF,TGCAGCGTACGCTCCAGCGGGGAGCTGTTTTTT
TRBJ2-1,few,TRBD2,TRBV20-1,CSARGQGLAGNNEQFF,TGCAGTGCTAGAGGGCAGGGACTAGCGGGGAACAATGAGCAGTTCTTC
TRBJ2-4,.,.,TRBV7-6,CASSLAHGFGNIQYF,TGTGCCAGCAGCTTAGCTCACGGGTTCGGAAACATTCAGTACTTC
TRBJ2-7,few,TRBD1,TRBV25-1,CASSDPLQGAYEQYF,TGTGCCAGCAGTGATCCCCTGCAGGGGGCGTACGAGCAGTACTTC
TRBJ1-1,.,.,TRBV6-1,CGSILAGMNTEAFF,TGTGGCAGCATTTTAGCAGGTATGAACACTGAAGCTTTCTTT
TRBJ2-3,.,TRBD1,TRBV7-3,CANSALDRGGTDTQYF,TGTGCCAACAGCGCCCTGGACAGGGGTGGCACAGATACGCAGTATTTT
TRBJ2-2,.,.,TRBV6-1,CASSELGAGYITGELSF,TGTGCCAGCAGTGAATTGGGGGCGGGTTATATCACCGGGGAGCTGTCTTTT
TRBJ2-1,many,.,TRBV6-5,CASSPGRPTYNEQFF,TGTGCCAGCAGCCCGGGACGACCCACCTACAATGAGCAGTTCTTC
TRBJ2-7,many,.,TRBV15,CATSRDLGGGEQYF,TGTGCCACCAGCAGAGATTTAGGGGGGGGCGAGCAGTACTTC
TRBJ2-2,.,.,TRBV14,CASTQETGTTGELFF,TGTGCCAGCACCCAAGAAACAGGGACCACCGGGGAGCTGTTTTTT
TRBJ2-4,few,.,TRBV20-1,CSANLPGLAKNIQYF,TGCAGTGCTAACCTCCCGGGGCTAGCCAAAAACATTCAGTACTTC
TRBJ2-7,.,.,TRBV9,CASSVATGGDYEQYF,TGTGCCAGCAGCGTAGCTACCGGGGGCGACTACGAGCAGTACTTC
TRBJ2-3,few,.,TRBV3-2,CASSQDERIHTTDTQYF,TGTGCCAGCAGCCAAGATGAACGGATCCACACCACAGATACGCAGTATTTT
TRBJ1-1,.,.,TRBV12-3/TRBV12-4,CASTPLTNPTEAFF,TGTGCCAGCACCCCGCTGACAAACCCCACTGAAGCTTTCTTT
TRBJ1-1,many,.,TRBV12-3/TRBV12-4,CASRDTHPEAFF,TGTGCCAGCCGGGACACCCACCCTGAAGCTTTCTTT
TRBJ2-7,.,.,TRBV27,CASSLSKPGPGSYEQYF,TGTGCCAGCAGTTTATCGAAACCAGGGCCAGGATCCTACGAGCAGTACTTC
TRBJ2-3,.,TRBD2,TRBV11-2,CASSTRALAGGTDTQYF,TGTGCCAGCAGCACAAGGGCCCTGGCGGGAGGTACAGATACGCAGTATTTT
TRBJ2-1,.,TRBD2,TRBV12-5,CASGPEERGYNEQFF,TGTGCTAGTGGCCCCGAGGAGCGGGGATACAATGAGCAGTTCTTC
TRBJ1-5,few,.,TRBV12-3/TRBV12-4,CASSFGGHEADQPQHF,TGTGCCAGCAGTTTTGGAGGGCACGAGGCCGATCAGCCCCAGCATTTT
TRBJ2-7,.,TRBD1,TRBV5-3,CTSSWGQGSYEQYF,TGTACCAGCAGCTGGGGACAGGGGTCCTACGAGCAGTACTTC
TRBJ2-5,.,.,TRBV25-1,CASPDRSGAQETQYF,TGTGCCAGCCCTGACCGCTCAGGGGCTCAAGAGACCCAGTACTTC
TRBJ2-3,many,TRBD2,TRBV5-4,CASSRGEMADTQYF,TGTGCCAGCAGCCGGGGGGAGATGGCAGATACGCAGTATTTT
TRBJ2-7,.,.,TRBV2,CASSEALSDPYEQYF,TGTGCCAGCAGTGAAGCGCTCTCGGACCCCTACGAGCAGTACTTC
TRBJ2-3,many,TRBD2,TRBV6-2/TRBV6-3,CASSLRAGITDTQYF,TGTGCCAGCAGTTTAAGAGCGGGAATAACAGATACGCAGTATTTT
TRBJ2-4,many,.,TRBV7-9,CASSLAAGLAKNIQYF,TGTGCCAGCAGCTTAGCGGCCGGACTAGCCAAAAACATTCAGTACTTC
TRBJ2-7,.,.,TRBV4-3,CASSQSGRAGPYEQYF,TGCGCCAGCAGCCAATCTGGAAGGGCGGGCCCTTACGAGCAGTACTTC
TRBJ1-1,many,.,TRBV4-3,CASSQVFGQSMNTEAFF,TGCGCCAGCAGCCAAGTATTCGGACAGTCCATGAACACTGAAGCTTTCTTT
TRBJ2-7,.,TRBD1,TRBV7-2,CASSSDRVQYEQYF,TGTGCCAGCAGCTCAGACAGGGTCCAATACGAGCAGTACTTC
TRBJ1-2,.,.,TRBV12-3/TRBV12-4,CASSFSGVQYGYTF,TGTGCCAGCAGTTTTTCAGGGGTCCAATATGGCTACACCTTC
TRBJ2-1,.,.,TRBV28,CASSLLSGTRGEQFF,TGTGCCAGCAGTTTACTGAGTGGGACCAGAGGTGAGCAGTTCTTC
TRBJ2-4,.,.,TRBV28,CASSLLIGSKNTQYF,TGTGCCAGCAGTCTACTAATTGGCAGCAAAAACACTCAGTACTTC
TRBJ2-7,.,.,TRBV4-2,CASSQDWGSGNEQYF,TGTGCCAGCAGCCAAGATTGGGGGTCGGGGAACGAGCAGTACTTC
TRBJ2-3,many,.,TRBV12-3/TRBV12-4,CASRAGSTDTQYF,TGTGCCAGCAGGGCGGGTAGCACAGATACGCAGTATTTT
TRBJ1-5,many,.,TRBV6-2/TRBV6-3,CASSYSGSHQPQHF,TGTGCCAGCAGTTATTCTGGGAGCCATCAGCCCCAGCATTTT
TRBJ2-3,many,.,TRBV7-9,CASSPFFGSTDTQYF,TGTGCCAGCAGCCCCTTTTTCGGGAGCACAGATACGCAGTATTTT
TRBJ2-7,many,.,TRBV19,CASSPTLSSNVYEQYF,TGTGCCAGTAGTCCGACTTTGAGTAGCAATGTCTACGAGCAGTACTTC